The present entry profiles one T cell receptor beta chain with its context. CDR1 SGHKS and CDR2 YYEKEE come from the germline V gene (reference sequence). Trimming cost V 3 bases and J 3 bases; bases outside gene matches: 1. CDR3 length: 15 amino acids. The entry originates in a study of neurological immune-mediated disorders. Using its own MiXCR run on the 5' RACE reads, TCRdb lists one record per CDR3 protein. The repertoire has approximately 48,000 distinct CDR3 sequences, 2.5% to 3.5% of them found once; the top ten carry around 15%. The rearrangement joins TRBV5-5 to TRBJ2-5, with 14 nucleotides matching TRBD2. The source material was PBMCs. The origin of this receptor is a woman between 45 and 60 years old with multiple sclerosis. The CDR3 reads CASSWGLAGEETQYF. CDR3 nucleotides: TGTGCCAGCAGCTGGGGACTAGCGGGGGAAGAGACCCAGTACTTC.